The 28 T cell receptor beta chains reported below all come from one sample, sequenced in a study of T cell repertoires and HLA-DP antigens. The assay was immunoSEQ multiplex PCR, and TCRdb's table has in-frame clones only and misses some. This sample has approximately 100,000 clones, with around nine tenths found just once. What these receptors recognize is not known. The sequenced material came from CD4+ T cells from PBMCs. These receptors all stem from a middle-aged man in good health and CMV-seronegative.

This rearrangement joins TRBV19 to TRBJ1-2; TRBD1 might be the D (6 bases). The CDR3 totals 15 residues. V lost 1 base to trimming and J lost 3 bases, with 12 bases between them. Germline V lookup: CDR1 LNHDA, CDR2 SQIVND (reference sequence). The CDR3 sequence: CASSIGAGAHYGYTF. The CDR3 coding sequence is TGTGCCAGTAGTATAGGTGCAGGGGCTCACTATGGCTACACCTTC.

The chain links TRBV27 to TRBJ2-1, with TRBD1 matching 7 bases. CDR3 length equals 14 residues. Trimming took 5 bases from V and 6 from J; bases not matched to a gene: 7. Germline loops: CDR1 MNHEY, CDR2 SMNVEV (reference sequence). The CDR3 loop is CASSRVNRGNEQFF. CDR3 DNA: TGTGCCAGCAGTCGTGTTAACAGGGGCAATGAGCAGTTCTTC.

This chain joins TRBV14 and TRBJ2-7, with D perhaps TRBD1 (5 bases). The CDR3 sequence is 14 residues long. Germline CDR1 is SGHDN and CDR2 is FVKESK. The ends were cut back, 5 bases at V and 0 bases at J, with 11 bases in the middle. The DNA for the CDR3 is TGTGCCAGCAGCTACTACAGGACCTCCTACGAGCAGTACTTC. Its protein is CASSYYRTSYEQYF.

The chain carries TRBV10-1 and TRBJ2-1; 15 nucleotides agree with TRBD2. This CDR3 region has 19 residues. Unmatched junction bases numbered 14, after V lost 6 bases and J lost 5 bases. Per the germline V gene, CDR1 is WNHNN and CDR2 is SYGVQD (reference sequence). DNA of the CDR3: TGCGCCAGCAGCCTAAGATCCGGGACTAGCGGGAGGATCGACAATGAGCAGTTCTTC. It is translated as CASSLRSGTSGRIDNEQFF.

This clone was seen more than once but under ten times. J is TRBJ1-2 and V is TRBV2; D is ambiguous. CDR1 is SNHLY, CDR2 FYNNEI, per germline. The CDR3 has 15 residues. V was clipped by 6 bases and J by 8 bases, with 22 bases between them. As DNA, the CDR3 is TGTGCCAGCAGCTGGAGCGGTGTGGCTCTGCGGGGCTACACCTTC. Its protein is CASSWSGVALRGYTF. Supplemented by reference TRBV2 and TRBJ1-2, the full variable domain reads EPEVTQTPSHQVTQMGQEVILRCVPISNHLYFYWYRQILGQKVEFLVSFYNNEISEKSEIFDDQFSVERPDGSNFTLKIRSTKLEDSAMYFCASSWSGVALRGYTFGSGTRLTVV.

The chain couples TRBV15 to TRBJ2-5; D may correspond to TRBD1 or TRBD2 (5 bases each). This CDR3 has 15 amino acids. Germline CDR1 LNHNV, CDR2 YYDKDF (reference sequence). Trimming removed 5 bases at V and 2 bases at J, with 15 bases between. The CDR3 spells CATSSRGGSQETQYF. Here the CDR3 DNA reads TGTGCCACCAGCTCCCGTGGGGGAAGTCAAGAGACCCAGTACTTC.

CDR3: CASSRDRYSYEQYF. Written as DNA, the CDR3 is TGTGCCAGCAGCAGGGACAGATACTCCTACGAGCAGTACTTC. The gene calls are TRBV6-1 and TRBJ2-7; 7 bases map to TRBD1. The CDR3 is made up of 14 amino acids. Trimming took 6 bases from V and 0 from J; bases not matched to a gene: 5. Germline V gives CDR1 MNHNS, CDR2 SASEGT.

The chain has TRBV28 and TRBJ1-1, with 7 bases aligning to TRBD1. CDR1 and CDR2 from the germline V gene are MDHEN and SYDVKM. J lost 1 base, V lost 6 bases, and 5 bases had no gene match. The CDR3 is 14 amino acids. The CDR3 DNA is TGTGCCAGCAGCCCGGGACAGTCGAACACTGAAGCTTTCTTT. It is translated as CASSPGQSNTEAFF.

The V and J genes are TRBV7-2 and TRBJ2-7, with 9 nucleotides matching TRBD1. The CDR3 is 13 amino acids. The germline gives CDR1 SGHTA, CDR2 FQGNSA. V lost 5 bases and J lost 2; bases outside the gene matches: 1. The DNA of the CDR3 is TGTGCCAGCAGCCGGGACAGGGCCTACGAGCAGTACTTC. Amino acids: CASSRDRAYEQYF.

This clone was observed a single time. The CDR3 region has the DNA TGCGCCAGCGGAGTGGGACAGACTAATGAAAAACTGTTTTTT. This encodes CASGVGQTNEKLFF. The V gene is TRBV5-1, the J gene TRBJ1-4; TRBD1 matches 7 bases. The CDR3 runs to 14 residues. After removal of 7 bases from V and 2 bases from J, the junction contained 5 bases not matched to a gene. Germline CDR1 reads SGHRS; CDR2 reads YFSETQ. The variable domain in full, completed from reference TRBV5-1 and TRBJ1-4, reads KAGVTQTPRYLIKTRGQQVTLSCSPISGHRSVSWYQQTPGQGLQFLFEYFSETQRNKGNFPGRFSGRQFSNSRSEMNVSTLELGDSALYLCASGVGQTNEKLFFGSGTQLSVL.

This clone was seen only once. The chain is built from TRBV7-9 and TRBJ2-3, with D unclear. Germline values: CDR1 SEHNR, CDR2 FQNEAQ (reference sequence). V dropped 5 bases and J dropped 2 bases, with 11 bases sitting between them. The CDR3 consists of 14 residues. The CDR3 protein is CASSPLGFTDTQYF. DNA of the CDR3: TGTGCCAGCAGCCCTCTGGGTTTCACAGATACGCAGTATTTT.

For the CDR3, the DNA is TGTGCCTGGGCTCCCATAGCGGGAGTAAGCGAGCAGTACTTC. Its translation is CAWAPIAGVSEQYF. V gene TRBV30 combines with J gene TRBJ2-7; 9 bases map to TRBD2. CDR3 size: 14 residues. Germline loops: CDR1 GTSNPN, CDR2 SVGIG (reference sequence). J lost 6 bases, V lost 5 bases, and 11 bases had no gene match.

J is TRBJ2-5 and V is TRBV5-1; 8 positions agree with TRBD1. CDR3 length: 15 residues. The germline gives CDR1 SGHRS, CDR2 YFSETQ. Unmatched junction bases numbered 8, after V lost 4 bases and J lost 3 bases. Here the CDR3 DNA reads TGCGCCAGCAGCCCAGGGACAGGAGGAGAAGAGACCCAGTACTTC. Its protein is CASSPGTGGEETQYF.

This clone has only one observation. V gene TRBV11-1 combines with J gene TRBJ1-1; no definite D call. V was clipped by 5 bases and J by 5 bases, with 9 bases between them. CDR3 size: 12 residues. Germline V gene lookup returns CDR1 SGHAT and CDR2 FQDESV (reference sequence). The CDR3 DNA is TGTGCCAGCAGCCCCGTTAATACTGAAGCTTTCTTT. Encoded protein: CASSPVNTEAFF.

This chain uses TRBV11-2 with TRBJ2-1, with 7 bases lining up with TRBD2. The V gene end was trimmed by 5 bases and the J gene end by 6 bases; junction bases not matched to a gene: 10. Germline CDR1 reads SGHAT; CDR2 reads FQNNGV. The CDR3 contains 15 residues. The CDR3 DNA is TGTGCCAGCAGCCGGGGACTACCCTCGAGCAATGAGCAGTTCTTC. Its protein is CASSRGLPSSNEQFF.

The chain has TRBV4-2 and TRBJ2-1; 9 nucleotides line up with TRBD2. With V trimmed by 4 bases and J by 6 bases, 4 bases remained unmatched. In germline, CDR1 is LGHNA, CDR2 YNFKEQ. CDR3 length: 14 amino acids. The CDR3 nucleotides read TGTGCCAGCAGCCGCGGGGGGGCAAGCAATGAGCAGTTCTTC. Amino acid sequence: CASSRGGASNEQFF.

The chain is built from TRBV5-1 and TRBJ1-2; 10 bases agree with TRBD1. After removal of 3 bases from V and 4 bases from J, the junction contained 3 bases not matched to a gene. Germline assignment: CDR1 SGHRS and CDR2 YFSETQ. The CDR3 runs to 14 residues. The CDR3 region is CASSSGTGAYGYTF. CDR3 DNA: TGCGCCAGCAGCTCGGGGACAGGGGCCTATGGCTACACCTTC.

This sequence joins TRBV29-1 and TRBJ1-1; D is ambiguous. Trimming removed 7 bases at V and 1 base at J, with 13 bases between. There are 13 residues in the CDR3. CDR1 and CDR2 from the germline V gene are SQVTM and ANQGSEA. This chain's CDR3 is CSAGFRKNTEAFF. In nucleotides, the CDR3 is TGCAGCGCCGGTTTCAGAAAGAACACTGAAGCTTTCTTT.

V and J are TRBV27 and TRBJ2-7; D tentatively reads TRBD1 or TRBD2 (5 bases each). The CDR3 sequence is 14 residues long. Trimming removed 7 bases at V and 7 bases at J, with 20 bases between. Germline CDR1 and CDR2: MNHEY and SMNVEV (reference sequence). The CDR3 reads CASTRDRTSLEQYF. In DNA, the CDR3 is TGTGCCAGCACCCGGGACCGGACGAGCCTGGAGCAGTACTTC.

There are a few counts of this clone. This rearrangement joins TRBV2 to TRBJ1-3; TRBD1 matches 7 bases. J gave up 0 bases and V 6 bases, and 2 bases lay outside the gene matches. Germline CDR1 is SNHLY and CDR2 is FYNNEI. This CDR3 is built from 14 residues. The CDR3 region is CASRTGSSGNTIYF. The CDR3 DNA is TGTGCCAGCAGGACAGGGAGCTCTGGAAACACCATATATTTT.

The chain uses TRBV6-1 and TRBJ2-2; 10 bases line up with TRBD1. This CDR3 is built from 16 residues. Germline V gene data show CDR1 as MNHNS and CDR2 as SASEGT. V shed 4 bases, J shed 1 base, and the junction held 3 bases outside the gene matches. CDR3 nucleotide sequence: TGTGCCAGCAGTGCAGGGACAGGGGTGAACACCGGGGAGCTGTTTTTT. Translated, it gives CASSAGTGVNTGELFF.

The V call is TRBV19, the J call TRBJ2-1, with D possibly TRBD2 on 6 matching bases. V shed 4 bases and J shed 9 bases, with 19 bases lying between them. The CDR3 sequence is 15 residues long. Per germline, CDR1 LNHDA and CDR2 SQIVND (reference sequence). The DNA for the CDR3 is TGTGCCAGTAGTAGCCGGGACTCCCAGACGCTTGAGCAGTTCTTC. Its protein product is CASSSRDSQTLEQFF.

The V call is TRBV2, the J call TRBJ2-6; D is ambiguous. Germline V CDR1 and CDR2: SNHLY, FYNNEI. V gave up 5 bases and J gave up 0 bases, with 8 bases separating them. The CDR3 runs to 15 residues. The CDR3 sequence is CASSQQSSGANVLTF. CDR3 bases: TGTGCCAGCAGTCAACAGAGCTCTGGGGCCAACGTCCTGACTTTC.

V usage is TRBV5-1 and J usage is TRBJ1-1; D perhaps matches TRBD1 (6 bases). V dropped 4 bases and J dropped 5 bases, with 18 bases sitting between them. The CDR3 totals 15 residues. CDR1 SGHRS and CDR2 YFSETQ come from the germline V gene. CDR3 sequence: CASSPEGVRSTEAFF. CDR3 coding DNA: TGCGCCAGCAGCCCGGAGGGGGTAAGATCGACTGAAGCTTTCTTT.

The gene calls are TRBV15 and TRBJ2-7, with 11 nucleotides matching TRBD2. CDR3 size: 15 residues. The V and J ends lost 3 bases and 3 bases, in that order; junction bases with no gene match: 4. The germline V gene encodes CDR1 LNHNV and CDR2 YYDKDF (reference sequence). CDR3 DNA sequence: TGTGCCACCAGCAGTTCGGGACTAGCGGACTACGAGCAGTACTTC. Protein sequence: CATSSSGLADYEQYF.

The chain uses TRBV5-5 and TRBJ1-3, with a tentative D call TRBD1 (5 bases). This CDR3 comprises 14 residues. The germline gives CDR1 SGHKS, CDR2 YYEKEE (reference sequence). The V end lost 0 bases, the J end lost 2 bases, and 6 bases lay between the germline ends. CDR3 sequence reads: CASSLVGAGNTIYF. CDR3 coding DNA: TGTGCCAGCAGCTTGGTAGGGGCTGGAAACACCATATATTTT.

CDR3 bases: TGTGCCAGTAGTTTGGGAGGAGCTCGGGATGGCTACACCTTC. This sequence encodes CASSLGGARDGYTF. V usage is TRBV19 and J usage is TRBJ1-2; D is unclear. The CDR3 totals 14 residues. Germline V gene data show CDR1 as LNHDA and CDR2 as SQIVND (reference sequence). V lost 5 bases to trimming and J lost 6 bases, with 16 bases between them.

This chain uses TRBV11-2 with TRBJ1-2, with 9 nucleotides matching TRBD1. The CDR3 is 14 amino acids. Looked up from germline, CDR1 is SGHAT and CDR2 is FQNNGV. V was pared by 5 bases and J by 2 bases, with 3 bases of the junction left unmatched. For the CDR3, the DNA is TGTGCCAGCAGCCCGGGGACAGGGAACTATGGCTACACCTTC. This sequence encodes CASSPGTGNYGYTF. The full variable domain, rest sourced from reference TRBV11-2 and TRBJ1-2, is EAGVAQSPRYKIIEKRQSVAFWCNPISGHATLYWYQQILGQGPKLLIQFQNNGVVDDSQLPKDRFSAERLKGVDSTLKIQPAKLEDSAVYLCASSPGTGNYGYTFGSGTRLTVV.